This section outlines one TCR beta chain sequence together with its context. These data come from a study of blood T cell repertoires in COVID-19. In the study overall: Spain, Italy and the United States supplied samples that represented acute and convalescent COVID-19. The analysed material was cDNA or gDNA that came from T cells, B-cell-depleted T cells, or PBMCs.

Per the original methods: By means of reference gene primer amplification, nucleated cell counts were estimated. Clones were read by immunoSEQ multiplex PCR, and TCRdb kept only the in-frame ones, dropping some. Clone size and the V and J calls come from that table; the DNA yielded D and trimming. The data hold over 100,000 clones, with 65% to 90% observed a single time. In germline, CDR1 is LGHDT, CDR2 YNNKEL (reference sequence). The ends lost 2 bases at V and 4 bases at J; junction bases unmatched: 10. The CDR3 contains 16 residues. V gene TRBV3-1 (or the pseudogene TRBV3-2) combines with J gene TRBJ2-5; 7 bases are a match to TRBD2. The clonotype comes from a woman at least 80 years old with active or convalescent COVID-19. The sample taken for sequencing was peripheral blood. CDR3 sequence (DNA): TGTGCCAGCAGCCAATTGGGAGGGTCGGTTTCAGAGACCCAGTACTTC. Amino acids: CASSQLGGSVSETQYF.